These 30 T cell receptor beta chains were all obtained from the same sample, sequenced in a study of control samples from healthy donors and cancer patients. Profiling relied on immunoSEQ multiplex PCR, and the TCRdb table lists in-frame clones only, not all of them. The table shows approximately 50,000 clones, with about nine tenths occurring only once. Specimen: PBMCs. The receptors come from a man aged 55-75 years with head and neck cancer.

The rearrangement links TRBV7-2 to TRBJ2-1, with 10 bases fitting TRBD2. From germline, CDR1 is SGHTA and CDR2 FQGNSA. The CDR3 consists of 15 residues. V was pared by 4 bases and J by 1 base, with 1 base of the junction left unmatched. CDR3 protein: CASSWTSGSYNEQFF. The CDR3 DNA is TGTGCCAGCAGCTGGACTAGCGGATCCTACAATGAGCAGTTCTTC.

The rearrangement joins TRBV5-5 to TRBJ2-2; TRBD2 might be the D (6 bases). The CDR3 sequence is 16 residues long. Germline loops: CDR1 SGHKS, CDR2 YYEKEE (reference sequence). Trimming removed 0 bases at V and 5 bases at J, with 14 bases between. In DNA form, the CDR3 reads TGTGCCAGCAGCTTGGCTGTCGCGGGACTTACCGGGGAGCTGTTTTTT. It is translated as CASSLAVAGLTGELFF.

The rearrangement uses TRBV29-1 and TRBJ2-7; 14 nucleotides agree with TRBD2. The CDR3 has 14 amino acids. Per the germline V gene, CDR1 is SQVTM and CDR2 is ANQGSEA. V shed 3 bases, J shed 5 bases, and the junction held 3 bases outside the gene matches. CDR3 in DNA: TGCAGCGTTGAGGGACTAGCGGGAGCTGACGAGCAGTACTTC. Protein: CSVEGLAGADEQYF.

The chain has TRBV6-2 or TRBV6-3 and TRBJ2-5; D might be TRBD1 (5 bases). The V gene lost 0 bases and the J gene lost 4 bases, with 12 bases spanning the gap. Germline values: CDR1 MNHEY, CDR2 SVGEGT. The CDR3 consists of 15 residues. In DNA form, the CDR3 reads TGTGCCAGCAGTTACTCGGTCTGGGGCACAGAGACCCAGTACTTC. The encoded protein is CASSYSVWGTETQYF.

The genes are TRBV7-2 and TRBJ1-4, with 9 nucleotides matching TRBD1. The CDR3 has 16 residues. V lost 6 bases to trimming and J lost 8 bases; unmatched junction nucleotides: 13. Germline-derived CDR1 and CDR2 are SGHTA and FQGNSA. The DNA of the CDR3 is TGTGCCAGCAGTTTCAAAACCGGGACAGGGACGGAAAAACTGTTTTTT. It encodes CASSFKTGTGTEKLFF.

In its sample, this clone was seen a few times. The V call is TRBV30, the J call TRBJ1-5, with D possibly matching TRBD1 (6 bases). The V end lost 5 bases, the J end lost 3 bases, and 14 bases lay between the germline ends. The CDR3 is 14 residues long. CDR1 GTSNPN and CDR2 SVGIG come from the germline V gene (reference sequence). CDR3 sequence: CAWGTGGFNQPQHF. The CDR3 DNA sequence: TGTGCCTGGGGAACTGGGGGCTTCAATCAGCCCCAGCATTTT.

The rearrangement uses TRBV28 and TRBJ1-1; unclear D gene. The germline V gene encodes CDR1 MDHEN and CDR2 SYDVKM. V lost 5 bases and J 5 bases, leaving 9 bases between the germline ends. The CDR3 contains 12 residues. The CDR3 region is CASSPSVTEAFF. The CDR3 region has the DNA TGTGCCAGCAGTCCCTCAGTGACTGAAGCTTTCTTT. The variable domain in full, completed from reference TRBV28 and TRBJ1-1, reads DVKVTQSSRYLVKRTGEKVFLECVQDMDHENMFWYRQDPGLGLRLIYFSYDVKMKEKGDIPEGYSVSREKKERFSLILESASTNQTSMYLCASSPSVTEAFFGQGTRLTVV.

The chain links TRBV5-4 to TRBJ1-1; D call uncertain. Trimming removed 1 base from V and 0 bases from J, with 10 bases in between. The CDR3 length is 15 residues. CDR1 and CDR2 from the germline V gene are SGHNT and YYREEE (reference sequence). DNA for the CDR3: TGTGCCAGCAGCTTGAGTCCTTATCTGAACACTGAAGCTTTCTTT. It is translated as CASSLSPYLNTEAFF.

This clone was seen just once. V is TRBV10-3 and J is TRBJ2-1; 10 bases match TRBD2. The CDR3 is 20 amino acids. V was pared by 4 bases and J by 0 bases, with 15 bases of the junction left unmatched. Germline CDR1 and CDR2: ENHRY and SYGVKD. The CDR3 bases are TGTGCCATCAGTGTACTTCCGGGACTAGCGTCCCAGAGCTCCTACAATGAGCAGTTCTTC. This gives the protein CAISVLPGLASQSSYNEQFF.

The chain carries TRBV7-6 and TRBJ2-1; D tentatively fits TRBD1 or TRBD2 (5 bases each). The CDR3 spans 18 residues. The germline V gene has CDR1 SGHVS and CDR2 FNYEAQ. With 0 bases removed from V and 7 bases from J, the gap between germline ends came to 22 bases. CDR3 nucleotide sequence: TGTGCCAGCAGCTTAGCTGTTTCGAGGGACCAGCAGGCGAATGAGCAGTTCTTC. This gives the protein CASSLAVSRDQQANEQFF.

This clone has just a few counts. The chain joins TRBV2 to TRBJ2-3; D possibly corresponds to TRBD2 (5 bases). Germline assignment: CDR1 SNHLY and CDR2 FYNNEI. The V gene lost 7 bases and the J gene lost 9 bases, with 11 bases spanning the gap. The CDR3 totals 11 residues. In DNA, the CDR3 is TGTGCCAGCAAGTATGGGGAGACGCAGTATTTT. As protein: CASKYGETQYF.

The chain employs TRBV7-6 and TRBJ2-2; D may be TRBD1 (5 bases). The CDR3 runs 13 residues. Trimming cost V 5 bases and J 3 bases, with 7 bases left between them. Germline assignment: CDR1 SGHVS and CDR2 FNYEAQ. CDR3 DNA: TGTGCCAGCAGCCGACAGTACACCGGGGAGCTGTTTTTT. Encoded protein: CASSRQYTGELFF.

The chain uses TRBV6-5 and TRBJ1-1; D ambiguous. Per the germline V gene, CDR1 is MNHEY and CDR2 is SVGAGI. Trimming pared 6 bases from V and 2 bases from J, leaving 16 bases between. CDR3 length: 15 amino acids. The CDR3 DNA sequence: TGTGCCAGCAGACCGGGTAGGACGGTAAACACTGAAGCTTTCTTT. It encodes CASRPGRTVNTEAFF.

The chain joins TRBV4-3 to TRBJ2-7; no firm D call. The CDR3 extends over 15 amino acids. Looked up from germline, CDR1 is LGHNA and CDR2 is YSLEER. The V gene lost 1 base and the J gene lost 2 bases, with 12 bases spanning the gap. CDR3 nucleotides: TGCGCCAGCAGCCAAGGGCCCAGTATACCCTACGAGCAGTACTTC. It encodes CASSQGPSIPYEQYF.

This clone turned up a few times. The chain uses TRBV19 and TRBJ1-5, with D possibly matching TRBD1 (5 bases). V lost 4 bases, J lost 0 bases, and 13 bases lay in between. The CDR3 contains 16 residues. Germline values: CDR1 LNHDA, CDR2 SQIVND (reference sequence). The CDR3 nucleotides are TGTGCCAGTAGTAGGGGCGGAACCTTTAGCAATCAGCCCCAGCATTTT. The encoded protein is CASSRGGTFSNQPQHF.

V usage is TRBV7-9 and J usage is TRBJ1-4, with no clear D. Germline CDR1 SEHNR, CDR2 FQNEAQ (reference sequence). The CDR3 length is 16 residues. Trimming removed 4 bases at V and 5 bases at J, with 17 bases between. DNA for the CDR3: TGTGCCAGCAGCTCGAATCGGGGAGCTCAAAATGAAAAACTGTTTTTT. It codes for CASSSNRGAQNEKLFF.

V and J are TRBV7-2 and TRBJ2-3; D uncertain. Germline assignment: CDR1 SGHTA and CDR2 FQGNSA. The CDR3 is 15 amino acids. Trimming removed 3 bases at V and 1 base at J, with 11 bases between. In nucleotides, the CDR3 is TGTGCCAGCAGCTTGCCGGGCGCCGGCACAGATACGCAGTATTTT. Translated, it gives CASSLPGAGTDTQYF.

The rearrangement uses TRBV6-2 or TRBV6-3 and TRBJ1-5, with a weak D call TRBD1 (6 bases). Germline assignment: CDR1 MNHEY and CDR2 SVGEGT. The CDR3 is 14 residues long. V was cut by 3 bases and J by 8 bases, with 14 bases left in between. The CDR3 nucleotides read TGTGCCAGCAGTTATATGTCGAGGGGGAAGCCCCAGCATTTT. Translating it yields CASSYMSRGKPQHF.

The chain links TRBV6-5 to TRBJ1-2; 7 positions match TRBD1. The germline V gene encodes CDR1 MNHEY and CDR2 SVGAGI. The CDR3 is made up of 14 amino acids. J lost 7 bases, V lost 9 bases, and 14 bases had no gene match. CDR3 nucleotide sequence: TGTGCCAGTGGGGTTGGAGGGGGCGCTTCTGGCTACACCTTC. Its translation: CASGVGGGASGYTF.

The CDR3 DNA sequence: TGTGCCAGCAGCTTTGCTACTCAACCGGCCAACGAGACCCAGTACTTC. Amino acids: CASSFATQPANETQYF. The chain joins TRBV12-1 to TRBJ2-5. TRBV12-1 is given as a pseudogene. The CDR3 spans 16 residues.

The chain employs TRBV30 and TRBJ1-5; possible D gene TRBD1, 5 bases. Trimming took 1 base from V and 10 from J, leaving 20 bases between them. Germline-derived CDR1 and CDR2 are GTSNPN and SVGIG (reference sequence). This CDR3 has 15 residues. CDR3 coding DNA: TGTGCCTGGAGTGGGACACTGTCGAATCAGCGCCCCCAGCATTTT. This encodes CAWSGTLSNQRPQHF.

The rearrangement uses TRBV5-1 and TRBJ1-2, with D hard to call. Germline CDR1 reads SGHRS; CDR2 reads YFSETQ. The CDR3 is 13 amino acids. Trimming shortened V by 0 bases and J by 8 bases, and 11 bases separated the two germline ends. In nucleotides, the CDR3 is TGCGCCAGCAGCTTGGTGAGCTACGGCGGCTACACCTTC. Residues: CASSLVSYGGYTF.

The chain recombines TRBV2 with TRBJ1-5, with D perhaps TRBD1 (5 bases). Trimming removed 8 bases from V and 11 bases from J, with 16 bases in between. The CDR3 has 12 residues. CDR1 is SNHLY, CDR2 FYNNEI, per germline. The CDR3 sequence: CASGKGRLSQHF. In DNA, the CDR3 is TGTGCCAGCGGAAAGGGGCGTTTATCCCAGCATTTT.

This chain connects TRBV5-1 to TRBJ2-5; 10 nucleotides match TRBD2. After removal of 4 bases from V and 5 bases from J, the junction contained 11 bases not matched to a gene. CDR1 and CDR2 from the germline V gene are SGHRS and YFSETQ. The CDR3 length is 16 residues. The CDR3 reads CASSLAVTSGVETQYF. Written as DNA, the CDR3 is TGCGCCAGCAGCCTGGCTGTTACTAGCGGGGTTGAGACCCAGTACTTC.

The rearrangement uses TRBV5-1 and TRBJ2-1, with D uncertain. The V gene's germline CDR1 is SGHRS and CDR2 YFSETQ. The CDR3 totals 15 residues. Trimming cost V 0 bases and J 4 bases, with 11 bases left between them. The CDR3 nucleotides read TGCGCCAGCAGCTTGGTTGCAGGCCGATACAATGAGCAGTTCTTC. Protein: CASSLVAGRYNEQFF.

The chain uses TRBV18 and TRBJ2-7, with D hard to call. This CDR3 is 14 amino acids long. Germline V lookup: CDR1 KGHSH, CDR2 LQKENI. Trimming shortened V by 0 bases and J by 3 bases, and 9 bases separated the two germline ends. The DNA for the CDR3 is TGTGCCAGCTCACCACCAGCAGAAATCTACGAGCAGTACTTC. Translating gives CASSPPAEIYEQYF.

This clone was recorded once. J is TRBJ1-2 and V is TRBV2; maybe TRBD1 (5 bases). The V gene's germline CDR1 is SNHLY and CDR2 FYNNEI. The CDR3 sequence is 15 residues long. V gave up 6 bases and J gave up 7 bases, with 21 bases separating them. DNA for the CDR3: TGTGCCAGCAGACCCTCCGCAGGGAGCGGTCGTGGCTACACCTTC. The encoded protein is CASRPSAGSGRGYTF.

As regards this clone: Additional DNA sequences in this sample encode the identical CDR3. CDR3 protein: CASSYSRTGDSPLHF. The CDR3 DNA is TGTGCCAGCAGTTACAGCCGGACCGGGGATTCACCCCTCCACTTT. The V and J genes are TRBV6-5 and TRBJ1-6; D is unclear. Germline lookup yields CDR1 MNHEY and CDR2 SVGAGI. V gave up 2 bases and J gave up 8 bases, with 13 bases separating them. CDR3 length: 15 amino acids.

This chain connects TRBV7-9 to TRBJ1-2; maybe TRBD1 (5 bases). CDR1 and CDR2 from the germline V gene are SEHNR and FQNEAQ (reference sequence). Trimming took 5 bases from V and 2 from J, leaving 12 bases between them. This CDR3 has 14 residues. CDR3 sequence reads: CASSLGTANYGYTF. The DNA of the CDR3 is TGTGCCAGCAGCCTAGGGACGGCGAACTATGGCTACACCTTC.

This rearrangement joins TRBV28 to TRBJ2-7, with 8 bases that match TRBD1. Germline V CDR1 and CDR2: MDHEN, SYDVKM. The CDR3 is 13 residues long. The V gene end was trimmed by 4 bases and the J gene end by 5 bases; junction bases not matched to a gene: 4. In nucleotides, the CDR3 is TGTGCCAGCAGTTCGCCAGGGGGCCACGAGCAGTACTTC. This gives the protein CASSSPGGHEQYF. The variable domain in full, completed from reference TRBV28 and TRBJ2-7, reads DVKVTQSSRYLVKRTGEKVFLECVQDMDHENMFWYRQDPGLGLRLIYFSYDVKMKEKGDIPEGYSVSREKKERFSLILESASTNQTSMYLCASSSPGGHEQYFGPGTRLTVT.